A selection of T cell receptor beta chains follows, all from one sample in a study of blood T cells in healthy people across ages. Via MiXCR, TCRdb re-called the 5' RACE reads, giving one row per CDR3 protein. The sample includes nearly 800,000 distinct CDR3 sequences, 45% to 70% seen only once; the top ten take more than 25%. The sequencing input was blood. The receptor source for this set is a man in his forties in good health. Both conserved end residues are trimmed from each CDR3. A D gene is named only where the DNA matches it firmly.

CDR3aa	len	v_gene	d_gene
ASSLAGSLTQQF	12	TRBV7-9	-
ASSPRGAGDEQF	12	TRBV7-2	-
AISELQGATANYGYT	15	TRBV10-3	TRBD1
SAAGTGRPLNEQF	13	TRBV20-1	TRBD1
ASSQDSRSYEQY	12	TRBV12-3/TRBV12-4	-
ASSLGPEQSYGYT	13	TRBV28	-
ASREDGPVYT	10	TRBV12-3/TRBV12-4	-
AITSGQGNLQETQY	14	TRBV10-3	TRBD1
ATSRDRISATGELF	14	TRBV15	-
ASSVQAGGETQY	12	TRBV7-3	-
ASTLTEGELF	10	TRBV12-3/TRBV12-4	-
SAIGTSTNEKLF	12	TRBV20-1	-
ASSYCRIQETQY	12	TRBV6-2/TRBV6-3	-
SVGAGVNEKLF	11	TRBV29-1	-
ASSSGVNSYEQY	12	TRBV7-6	-
ASSLNRGSSGANVLT	15	TRBV18	TRBD1
SAIATVPGQPYEQY	14	TRBV20-1	TRBD1
ASSLEGQIAKNIQY	14	TRBV7-2	TRBD1